The 9 T cell receptor beta chains given below trace back to one sample, sequenced in a study of a mutant IDH1 vaccine in newly diagnosed glioma (dated by TCRdb to about 2021). The library came from the immunoSEQ multiplex PCR assay. TCRdb's version of the immuneACCESS table is confined to in-frame rearrangements and falls short of the full clone set. An unresolved V gene accounts for under half of the shortfall where checked; the remainder is of unknown origin. The sample yields tens of thousands of clones; roughly 90% were counted once. The ten most abundant clones make up 0.56% of the sample. These receptors' antigens are unknown. In light of the paper, this sample's time point label describes: week 5, during vaccination. Each vaccine dose was 300 ug of a 20-mer mutant IDH1 peptide in Montanide, given subcutaneously with topical imiquimod. The material sequenced was PBMCs, taken from a glioma patient whose treatment included an IDH1 peptide vaccine. The receptors come from a woman aged 45-59 years with glioma.

This rearrangement joins TRBV2 to TRBJ1-1; TRBD1 matches at 9 bases. The CDR3 runs to 15 residues. From germline, CDR1 is SNHLY and CDR2 FYNNEI. V shed 7 bases and J 5 bases; nucleotides not matched to a gene: 11. The CDR3 reads CASILPDRGGTEAFF. The DNA for the CDR3 is TGTGCCAGCATTCTCCCGGACAGGGGTGGTACTGAAGCTTTCTTT.

V gene TRBV14 combines with J gene TRBJ2-5, with TRBD2 matching 10 bases. The CDR3 is 14 residues long. V shed 7 bases, J shed 5 bases, and the junction held 7 bases outside the gene matches. Germline CDR1 SGHDN, CDR2 FVKESK. CDR3 loop: CASTGSGRGETQYF. In DNA, the CDR3 is TGTGCCAGCACCGGAAGCGGGAGGGGTGAGACCCAGTACTTC.

CDR3: CASSFAWISSTDTQYF. The DNA of the CDR3 is TGTGCCAGCAGTTTTGCCTGGATTTCTAGCACAGATACGCAGTATTTT. V is TRBV28 and J is TRBJ2-3; no clear D gene. Per the germline V gene, CDR1 is MDHEN and CDR2 is SYDVKM. The length of the CDR3 is 16 residues. The V end was cut by 3 bases, the J end by 0 bases, with 13 bases between. Using reference TRBV28 and TRBJ2-3 for the parts outside the CDR3, the full variable domain is DVKVTQSSRYLVKRTGEKVFLECVQDMDHENMFWYRQDPGLGLRLIYFSYDVKMKEKGDIPEGYSVSREKKERFSLILESASTNQTSMYLCASSFAWISSTDTQYFGPGTRLTVL.

The genes are TRBV4-2 and TRBJ2-7, with D maybe TRBD2 (5 bases). V shed 4 bases and J shed 2 bases, with 12 bases lying between them. From germline, CDR1 is LGHNA and CDR2 YNFKEQ. The CDR3 length is 14 residues. CDR3 region: CASSPHRGTYEQYF. The CDR3 coding sequence is TGTGCCAGCAGCCCCCACCGGGGAACCTACGAGCAGTACTTC.

Only one count was recorded for this clone. The chain couples TRBV6-5 to TRBJ2-7, with TRBD1 matching over 9 bases. Germline CDR1 is MNHEY and CDR2 is SVGAGI. The CDR3 is 13 residues long. The V segment lost 4 bases and the J segment 11 bases; nucleotides outside the gene matches: 9. The CDR3 region has the DNA TGTGCCAGCAGTTGGGACAGGGATGGAGTGAAGTACTTC. Its protein is CASSWDRDGVKYF.

The V and J genes are TRBV19 and TRBJ2-3; weak D call: TRBD2 (5 bases). Germline CDR1 LNHDA, CDR2 SQIVND (reference sequence). The CDR3 sequence is 14 residues long. Trimming pared 5 bases from V and 6 bases from J, leaving 15 bases between. CDR3 coding DNA: TGTGCCAGTAGTCCCCGAGGGCCCTCGGATACGCAGTATTTT. This translates into CASSPRGPSDTQYF. The full variable domain, with the rest looked up from reference TRBV19 and TRBJ2-3, is DGGITQSPKYLFRKEGQNVTLSCEQNLNHDAMYWYRQDPGQGLRLIYYSQIVNDFQKGDIAEGYSVSREKKESFPLTVTSAQKNPTAFYLCASSPRGPSDTQYFGPGTRLTVL.

The rearrangement uses TRBV9 and TRBJ1-4, with 7 bases identical to TRBD1. Germline V gives CDR1 SGDLS, CDR2 YYNGEE. The CDR3 is 14 amino acids. V shed 5 bases and J 4 bases; nucleotides not matched to a gene: 5. The CDR3, as DNA: TGTGCCAGCAGTCTGAGGGACAGTAATGAAAAACTGTTTTTT. This translates into CASSLRDSNEKLFF.

The chain has TRBV10-3 and TRBJ2-7; a possible D gene is TRBD1 (5 bases). The germline CDR1 and CDR2 sequences are ENHRY and SYGVKD. This CDR3 has 14 residues. V lost 7 bases to trimming and J lost 5 bases, with 18 bases between them. The chain's CDR3 is CAINSRPDINEQYF. The CDR3 DNA reads TGTGCCATCAATTCGCGGCCGGACATCAACGAGCAGTACTTC.

The J gene is TRBJ1-3, the V gene TRBV15, with a weak D call TRBD1 (6 bases). Germline CDR1 LNHNV, CDR2 YYDKDF (reference sequence). The V and J ends lost 0 bases and 0 bases respectively, with 9 bases between them. The CDR3 is made up of 16 amino acids. The CDR3: CATSRETGNSGNTIYF. CDR3 nucleotides: TGTGCCACCAGCAGAGAAACAGGGAACTCTGGAAACACCATATATTTT.